What follows describes a single TCR beta chain. What it recognizes is unknown. Arm-PCR of CDR3 regions and iRepertoire HTBI primers were the basis on which TCR beta libraries were built. TCRdb redid the calling of the multiplex PCR reads with MiXCR, one entry per CDR3 protein. In the table there are 350,000 to 500,000 distinct CDR3 sequences, about 15% of which are singletons. This sample is drawn from a study of regulatory T cells in long-lasting Graves disease. Overall study results and limits: Gene preferences differed: TRBV28, TRBJ1-2, TRBJ2-5 in persistent cases. Persistent Graves' cases showed lower TCR diversity than newly diagnosed cases. Small sample size may have lowered accuracy.

CDR1 and CDR2 from the germline V gene are SEHNR and FQNEAQ (reference sequence). The CDR3 is made up of 17 amino acids. V was cut by 5 bases and J by 0 bases, with 17 bases left in between. As to time point: newly diagnosed GD, antithyroid drugs for less than 3 months. RNA isolated from PBMCs was used to make the TCR library. The data were also submitted as part of a second study, on T cells in Graves' hyperthyroidism and ophthalmopathy. As reported in that work: Carried out on the TCR CDR3, a first-round RT-PCR used the HTBI primer set.

The sample in question was peripheral blood mononuclear cells (PBMCs), obtained at new diagnosis, from a patient treated with antithyroid drugs. The rearrangement uses TRBV7-9 and TRBJ1-3; possibly TRBD1 for D (6 bases). The receptor comes from a woman between 45 and 60 years old with Graves disease. CDR3 DNA sequence: TGTGCCAGCAGCCCAGACAGGTCGTCCTTCTCTGGAAACACCATATATTTT. This sequence encodes CASSPDRSSFSGNTIYF.